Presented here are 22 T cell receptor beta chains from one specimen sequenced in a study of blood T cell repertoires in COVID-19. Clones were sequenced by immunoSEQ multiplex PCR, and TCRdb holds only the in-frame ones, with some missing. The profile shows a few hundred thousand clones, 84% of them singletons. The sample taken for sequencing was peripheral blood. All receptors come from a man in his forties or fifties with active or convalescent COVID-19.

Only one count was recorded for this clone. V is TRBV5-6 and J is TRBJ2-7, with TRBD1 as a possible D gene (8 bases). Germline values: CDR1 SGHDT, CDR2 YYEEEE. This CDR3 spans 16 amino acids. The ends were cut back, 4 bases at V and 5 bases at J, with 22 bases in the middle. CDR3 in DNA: TGTGCCAGCAGCGTTCAACTACAGGGGGGGATGAACGAGCAGTACTTC. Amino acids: CASSVQLQGGMNEQYF.

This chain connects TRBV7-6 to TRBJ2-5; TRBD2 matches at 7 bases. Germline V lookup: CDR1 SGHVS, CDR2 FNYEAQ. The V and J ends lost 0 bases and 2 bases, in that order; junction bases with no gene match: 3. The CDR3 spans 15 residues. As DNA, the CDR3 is TGTGCCAGCAGCTTAGCGCTAGCGGAGCAAGAGACCCAGTACTTC. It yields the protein CASSLALAEQETQYF.

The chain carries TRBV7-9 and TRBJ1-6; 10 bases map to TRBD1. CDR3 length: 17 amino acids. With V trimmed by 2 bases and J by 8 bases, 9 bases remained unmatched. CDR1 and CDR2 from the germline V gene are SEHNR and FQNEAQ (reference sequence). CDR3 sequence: CASSLIPGTGEDSPLHF. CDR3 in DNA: TGTGCCAGCAGCTTAATTCCGGGGACAGGGGAGGATTCACCCCTCCACTTT.

CDR3 DNA sequence: TGCGCCAGCAGCTTGGTAGGAGGGGACTATGGCTACACCTTC. This sequence encodes CASSLVGGDYGYTF. The chain employs TRBV5-1 and TRBJ1-2; D might be TRBD1 (5 bases). Germline loops: CDR1 SGHRS, CDR2 YFSETQ. This CDR3 region has 14 residues. The V and J ends lost 0 bases and 3 bases respectively, with 9 bases between them.

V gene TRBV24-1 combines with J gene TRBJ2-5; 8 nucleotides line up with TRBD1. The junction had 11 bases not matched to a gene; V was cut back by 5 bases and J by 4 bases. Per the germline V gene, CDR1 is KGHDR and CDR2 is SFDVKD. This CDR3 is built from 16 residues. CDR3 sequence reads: CATSGAGQVGRETQYF. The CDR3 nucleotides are TGTGCCACCAGTGGGGCGGGACAGGTTGGCAGAGAGACCCAGTACTTC.

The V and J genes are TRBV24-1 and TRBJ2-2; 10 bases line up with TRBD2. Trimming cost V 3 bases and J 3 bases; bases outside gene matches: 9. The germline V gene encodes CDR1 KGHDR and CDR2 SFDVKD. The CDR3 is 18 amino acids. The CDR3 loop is CATSDPGTSEVYTGELFF. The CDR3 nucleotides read TGTGCCACCAGTGATCCCGGGACTAGCGAGGTGTACACCGGGGAGCTGTTTTTT.

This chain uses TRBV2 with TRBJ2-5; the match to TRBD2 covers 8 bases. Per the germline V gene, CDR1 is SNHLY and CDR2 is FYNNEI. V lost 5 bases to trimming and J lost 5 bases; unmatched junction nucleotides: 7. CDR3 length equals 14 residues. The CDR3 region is CASSLSGGLETQYF. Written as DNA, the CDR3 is TGTGCCAGCAGTCTCTCGGGGGGGCTGGAGACCCAGTACTTC.

The CDR3 is CASRLGQGVGEQYV. CDR3 nucleotide sequence: TGTGCCAGCAGGTTGGGACAGGGGGTTGGTGAGCAGTACGTC. The chain employs TRBV2 and TRBJ2-7, with TRBD1 matching over 11 bases. Looked up from germline, CDR1 is SNHLY and CDR2 is FYNNEI. The junction had 8 bases not matched to a gene; V was cut back by 6 bases and J by 7 bases. CDR3 size: 14 residues.

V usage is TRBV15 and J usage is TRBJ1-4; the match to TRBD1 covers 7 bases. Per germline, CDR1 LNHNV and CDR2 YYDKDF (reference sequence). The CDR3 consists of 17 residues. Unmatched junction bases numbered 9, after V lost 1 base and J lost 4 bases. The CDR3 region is CATSRGPNRGSNEKLFF. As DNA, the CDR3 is TGTGCCACCAGCAGAGGGCCCAACAGGGGAAGTAATGAAAAACTGTTTTTT.

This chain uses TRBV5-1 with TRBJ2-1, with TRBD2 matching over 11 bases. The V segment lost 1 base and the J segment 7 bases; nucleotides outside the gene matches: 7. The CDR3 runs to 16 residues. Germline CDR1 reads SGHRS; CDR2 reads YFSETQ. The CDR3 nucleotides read TGCGCCAGCAGCTTGATAGCGGGAGGGTCGAGAAATGAGCAGTTCTTC. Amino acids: CASSLIAGGSRNEQFF.

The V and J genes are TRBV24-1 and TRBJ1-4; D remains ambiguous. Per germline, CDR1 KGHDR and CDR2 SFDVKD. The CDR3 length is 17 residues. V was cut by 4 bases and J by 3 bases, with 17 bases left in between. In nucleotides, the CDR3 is TGTGCCACCAGTGACCCAAGGAGTGAGGGAGCTAATGAAAAACTGTTTTTT. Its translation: CATSDPRSEGANEKLFF.

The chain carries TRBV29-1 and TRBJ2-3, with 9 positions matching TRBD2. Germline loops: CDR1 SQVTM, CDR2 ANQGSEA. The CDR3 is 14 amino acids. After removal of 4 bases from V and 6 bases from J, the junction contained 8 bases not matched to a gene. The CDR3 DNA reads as TGCAGCGTTGTGGGGCGGGGGGGCATGGATACGCAGTATTTT. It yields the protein CSVVGRGGMDTQYF.

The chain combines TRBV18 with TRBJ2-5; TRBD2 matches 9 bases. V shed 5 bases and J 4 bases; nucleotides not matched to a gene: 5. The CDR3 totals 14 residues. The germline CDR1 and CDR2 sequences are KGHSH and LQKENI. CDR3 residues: CASSSKLAGETQYF. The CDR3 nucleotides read TGTGCCAGCTCATCCAAACTAGCGGGAGAGACCCAGTACTTC.

This CDR3 reads CASSLGLGYQETQYF. The CDR3 coding sequence is TGTGCCAGCAGCTTAGGACTAGGGTACCAAGAGACCCAGTACTTC. This chain uses TRBV11-2 with TRBJ2-5; D may be TRBD2 (6 bases). CDR1 and CDR2 from the germline V gene are SGHAT and FQNNGV. V was trimmed by 1 base and J by 0 bases, leaving 9 bases between them. The CDR3 loop spans 15 amino acids.

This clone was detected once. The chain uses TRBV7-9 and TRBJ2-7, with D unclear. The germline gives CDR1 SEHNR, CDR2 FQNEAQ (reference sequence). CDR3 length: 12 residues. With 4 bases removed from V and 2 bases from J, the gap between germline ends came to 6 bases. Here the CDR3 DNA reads TGTGCCAGCAGCTCAGAACCCTACGAGCAGTACGTC. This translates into CASSSEPYEQYV.

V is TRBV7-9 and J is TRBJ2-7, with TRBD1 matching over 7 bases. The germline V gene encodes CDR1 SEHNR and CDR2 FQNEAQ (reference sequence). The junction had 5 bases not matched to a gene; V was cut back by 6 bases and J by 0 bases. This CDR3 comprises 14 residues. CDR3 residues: CASRRTGSSYEQYF. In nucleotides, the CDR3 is TGTGCCAGCAGGCGGACAGGCTCCTCCTACGAGCAGTACTTC.

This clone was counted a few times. The CDR3 DNA reads TGTGCCACCAGCAGAGGGCCGGCTAGCGGGGAGAACGAGCAGTACTTC. Translated: CATSRGPASGENEQYF. V and J are TRBV15 and TRBJ2-7; 9 bases agree with TRBD2. This CDR3 contains 16 residues. Germline assignment: CDR1 LNHNV and CDR2 YYDKDF (reference sequence). V lost 1 base to trimming and J lost 5 bases; unmatched junction nucleotides: 9.

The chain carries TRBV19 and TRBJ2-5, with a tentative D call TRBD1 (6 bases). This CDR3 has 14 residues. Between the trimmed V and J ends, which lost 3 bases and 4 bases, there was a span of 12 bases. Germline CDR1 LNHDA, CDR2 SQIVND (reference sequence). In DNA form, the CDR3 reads TGTGCCAGTAGTATTCAGGGGACGGTAGAGACCCAGTACTTC. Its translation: CASSIQGTVETQYF.

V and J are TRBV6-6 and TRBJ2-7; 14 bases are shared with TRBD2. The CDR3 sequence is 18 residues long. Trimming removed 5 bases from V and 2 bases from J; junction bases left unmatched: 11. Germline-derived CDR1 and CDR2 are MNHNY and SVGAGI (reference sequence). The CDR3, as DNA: TGTGCCAGCAGTCCCCAAAAGCCGGGACTAGCGGGAGCCTACGAGCAGTACTTC. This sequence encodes CASSPQKPGLAGAYEQYF.

CDR3 nucleotides: TGTGCCAGCAGCTTGGGATTTGGAGCGGGAGAGGCCGGGGAGCTGTTTTTT. The encoded protein is CASSLGFGAGEAGELFF. The chain carries TRBV11-2 and TRBJ2-2, with 8 bases fitting TRBD2. The CDR3 spans 17 residues. The germline V gene encodes CDR1 SGHAT and CDR2 FQNNGV. With V trimmed by 3 bases and J by 6 bases, 12 bases remained unmatched.

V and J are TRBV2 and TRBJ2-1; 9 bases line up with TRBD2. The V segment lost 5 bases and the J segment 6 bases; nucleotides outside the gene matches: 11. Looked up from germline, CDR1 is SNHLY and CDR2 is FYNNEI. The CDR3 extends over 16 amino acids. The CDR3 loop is CASSSAGGSIGNEQFF. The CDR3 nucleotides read TGTGCCAGCAGTTCGGCGGGGGGGAGTATAGGCAATGAGCAGTTCTTC. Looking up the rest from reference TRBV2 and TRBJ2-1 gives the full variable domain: EPEVTQTPSHQVTQMGQEVILRCVPISNHLYFYWYRQILGQKVEFLVSFYNNEISEKSEIFDDQFSVERPDGSNFTLKIRSTKLEDSAMYFCASSSAGGSIGNEQFFGPGTRLTVL.

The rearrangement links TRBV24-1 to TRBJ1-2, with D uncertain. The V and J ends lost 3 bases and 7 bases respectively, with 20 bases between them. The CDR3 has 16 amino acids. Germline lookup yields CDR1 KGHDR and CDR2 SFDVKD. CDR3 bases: TGTGCCACCAGTGATCCAGGTTCGGGAGGCAACGGTGGCTACACCTTC. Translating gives CATSDPGSGGNGGYTF.